This entry lists 6 T cell receptor beta chains sequenced from one sample in a study of T-cell reconstitution after alpha-beta-depleted transplantation in children. A TCRbeta library incorporating unique molecular identifiers was prepared. TCRdb reprocessed the PCR reads via MiXCR and lists one record per CDR3 protein. The sample carries some 830,000 distinct CDR3 sequences, around 17% recorded once. Sequences were derived from PBMCs, mostly from graft donor cells, sampled 360 days after TCRalphabeta/CD19-depleted stem cell transplant. These receptors came from a male patient under 18 who had a stem cell transplant for acute lymphoblastic leukemia, so the T cells may come from the graft donor.

V and J are TRBV12-3 or TRBV12-4 and TRBJ2-1; D call uncertain. Trimming took 5 bases from V and 0 from J, leaving 8 bases between them. CDR3 length: 14 residues. As DNA, the CDR3 is TGTGCCAGCAGTGGACCGAACTCCTACAATGAGCAGTTCTTC. Translating it yields CASSGPNSYNEQFF.

In regard to this clonotype: At one boundary the junction diverges from the germline segment, which might be a read error. This sequence joins TRBV7-9 and TRBJ2-3, with TRBD2 as a possible D gene (6 bases). This CDR3 has 14 residues. CDR1 is SEHNR, CDR2 FQNEAQ, per germline (reference sequence). Here the CDR3 DNA reads TGTGCCAGCAGCTTAAGGTCGGGAGTAGATACGCTGTATTTT. It is translated as CASSLRSGVDTLYF.

The V call is TRBV5-1, the J call TRBJ2-1; D assignment may be TRBD1 or TRBD2 (5 bases each). V gave up 4 bases and J gave up 6 bases, with 26 bases separating them. CDR1 is SGHRS, CDR2 YFSETQ, per germline. The CDR3 is made up of 18 amino acids. The CDR3 region is CASSPDGKKGTRTNEQFF. DNA of the CDR3: TGCGCCAGCAGCCCAGACGGCAAAAAGGGGACCCGAACCAATGAGCAGTTCTTC.

This chain connects TRBV7-7 to TRBJ2-2; tentatively, D is TRBD1 or TRBD2 (6 bases each). Trimming removed 4 bases from V and 4 bases from J, with 16 bases in between. The CDR3 consists of 16 residues. Germline loops: CDR1 SSHAT, CDR2 FNYEAQ (reference sequence). The CDR3 sequence: CASSSVWGASTGELFF. The CDR3 DNA sequence: TGTGCCAGCAGCTCCGTCTGGGGGGCTTCCACCGGGGAGCTGTTTTTT.

The chain is built from TRBV11-2 and TRBJ2-3; 7 bases line up with TRBD2. CDR1 and CDR2 (germline): SGHAT, FQNNGV. Germline trimming cut 3 bases from V and 2 bases from J; bases unmatched to any gene: 5. This CDR3 is 15 amino acids long. The CDR3 nucleotides read TGTGCCAGCAGCTTTGATGGGACTAACACAGATACGCAGTATTTT. It encodes CASSFDGTNTDTQYF. The full variable domain, its missing parts supplied by reference TRBV11-2 and TRBJ2-3, is EAGVAQSPRYKIIEKRQSVAFWCNPISGHATLYWYQQILGQGPKLLIQFQNNGVVDDSQLPKDRFSAERLKGVDSTLKIQPAKLEDSAVYLCASSFDGTNTDTQYFGPGTRLTVL.

This sequence joins TRBV3-1 and TRBJ2-5; the match to TRBD2 covers 11 bases. The J segment lost 2 bases and the V segment lost 2 bases, leaving 4 bases of the junction unmatched. The CDR3 has 16 residues. From germline, CDR1 is LGHDT and CDR2 YNNKEL (reference sequence). CDR3 protein: CASSQYGTSGQETQYF. The DNA for the CDR3 is TGTGCCAGCAGCCAATATGGGACTAGCGGACAAGAGACCCAGTACTTC.